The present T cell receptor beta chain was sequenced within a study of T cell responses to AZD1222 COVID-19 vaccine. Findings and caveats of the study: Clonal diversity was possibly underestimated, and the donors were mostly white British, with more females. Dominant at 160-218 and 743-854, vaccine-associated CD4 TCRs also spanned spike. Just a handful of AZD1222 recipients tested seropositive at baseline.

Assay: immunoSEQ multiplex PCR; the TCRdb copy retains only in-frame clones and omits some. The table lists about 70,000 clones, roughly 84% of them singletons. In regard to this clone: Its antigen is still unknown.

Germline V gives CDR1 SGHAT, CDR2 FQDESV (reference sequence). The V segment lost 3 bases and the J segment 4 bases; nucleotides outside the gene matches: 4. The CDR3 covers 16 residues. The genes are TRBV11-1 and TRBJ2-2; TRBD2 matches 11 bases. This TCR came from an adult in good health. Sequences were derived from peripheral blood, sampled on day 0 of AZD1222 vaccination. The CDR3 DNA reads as TGTGCCAGCAGCTTGTGGACTAGCGGGCTCACCGGGGAGCTGTTTTTT. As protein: CASSLWTSGLTGELFF.